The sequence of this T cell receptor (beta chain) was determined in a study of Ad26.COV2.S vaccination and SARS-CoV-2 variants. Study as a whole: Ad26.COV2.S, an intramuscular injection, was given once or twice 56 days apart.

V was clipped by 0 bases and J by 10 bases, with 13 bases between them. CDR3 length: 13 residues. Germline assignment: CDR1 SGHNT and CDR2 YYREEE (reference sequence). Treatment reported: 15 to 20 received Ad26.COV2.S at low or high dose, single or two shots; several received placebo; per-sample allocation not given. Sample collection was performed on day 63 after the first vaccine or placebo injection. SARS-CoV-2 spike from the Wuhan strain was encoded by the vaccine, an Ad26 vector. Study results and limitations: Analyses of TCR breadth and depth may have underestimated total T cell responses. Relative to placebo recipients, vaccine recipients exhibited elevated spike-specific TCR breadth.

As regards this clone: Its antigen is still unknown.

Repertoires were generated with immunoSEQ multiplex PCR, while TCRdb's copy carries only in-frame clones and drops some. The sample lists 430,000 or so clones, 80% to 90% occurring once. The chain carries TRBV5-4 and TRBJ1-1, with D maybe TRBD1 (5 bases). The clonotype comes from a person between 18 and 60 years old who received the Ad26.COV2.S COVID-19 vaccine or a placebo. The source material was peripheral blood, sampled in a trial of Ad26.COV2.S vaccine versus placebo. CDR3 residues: CASSLVSGRGAFF. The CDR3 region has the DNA TGTGCCAGCAGCTTGGTCTCAGGGAGGGGAGCTTTCTTT. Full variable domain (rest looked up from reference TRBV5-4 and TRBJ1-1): ETGVTQSPTHLIKTRGQQVTLRCSSQSGHNTVSWYQQALGQGPQFIFQYYREEENGRGNFPPRFSGLQFPNYSSELNVNALELDDSALYLCASSLVSGRGAFFGQGTRLTVV.